Presented here are 14 T cell receptor beta chains from one specimen sequenced in a study of blood T cell repertoires in COVID-19. The data were produced by immunoSEQ multiplex PCR, yet TCRdb's version contains in-frame clones alone and is incomplete. In the table there are over 85,000 clones, under 85% of which are singletons. The sequencing input was peripheral blood. The source of these receptors is a woman between 65 and 79 years old with acute or convalescent COVID-19.

This clone was counted a single time. The chain carries TRBV9 and TRBJ2-2, with 8 positions matching TRBD2. The CDR3 is made up of 16 amino acids. V gave up 1 base and J gave up 0 bases; unmatched junction bases: 2. CDR1 is SGDLS and CDR2 is YYNGEE in the germline V gene. This chain's CDR3 is CASSVFGGANTGELFF. The DNA of the CDR3 is TGTGCCAGCAGCGTATTCGGGGGGGCGAACACCGGGGAGCTGTTTTTT. Together with reference TRBV9 and TRBJ2-2, the CDR3 gives the full variable domain: DSGVTQTPKHLITATGQRVTLRCSPRSGDLSVYWYQQSLDQGLQFLIQYYNGEERAKGNILERFSAQQFPDLHSELNLSSLELGDSALYFCASSVFGGANTGELFFGEGSRLTVL.

The CDR3 region has the DNA TGTGCCAGCAGGGCGGGGTCCTCGAACACTGAAGCTTTCTTT. Amino acid sequence: CASRAGSSNTEAFF. This chain connects TRBV2 to TRBJ1-1; D not certain. V shed 6 bases and J shed 1 base, with 12 bases lying between them. Germline CDR1 is SNHLY and CDR2 is FYNNEI. This CDR3 is built from 14 residues.

The CDR3 loop reads CASSQSGGDYGYTF. The CDR3 DNA is TGCGCCAGCAGCCAATCCGGCGGGGACTATGGCTACACCTTC. The chain links TRBV5-1 to TRBJ1-2; no definite D call. The V gene lost 4 bases and the J gene lost 3 bases, with 13 bases spanning the gap. Germline V lookup: CDR1 SGHRS, CDR2 YFSETQ. The CDR3 spans 14 residues.

This chain uses TRBV19 with TRBJ2-2; D gene unclear. CDR3 size: 15 residues. Per germline, CDR1 LNHDA and CDR2 SQIVND (reference sequence). Trimming removed 5 bases at V and 3 bases at J, with 13 bases between. This CDR3 reads CASSSRTPYTGELFF. The DNA for the CDR3 is TGTGCCAGTAGTTCACGCACACCTTACACCGGGGAGCTGTTTTTT.

V usage is TRBV24-1 and J usage is TRBJ2-1; 10 bases are a match to TRBD1. The V segment lost 7 bases and the J segment 2 bases; nucleotides outside the gene matches: 7. The CDR3 runs 16 residues. Germline values: CDR1 KGHDR, CDR2 SFDVKD. The CDR3 loop is CATRSRDRGAYNEQFF. CDR3 in DNA: TGTGCCACCAGATCCCGGGACAGGGGAGCCTACAATGAGCAGTTCTTC.

The CDR3 here is CASSLSSYEETQYF. CDR3 sequence (DNA): TGTGCCAGCAGCTTATCAAGCTATGAAGAGACCCAGTACTTC. The chain carries TRBV7-2 and TRBJ2-5; D ambiguous. Looked up from germline, CDR1 is SGHTA and CDR2 is FQGNSA. The CDR3 spans 14 residues. Trimming pared 2 bases from V and 3 bases from J, leaving 10 bases between.

The chain employs TRBV7-8 and TRBJ1-3; a weak D match, TRBD1 (6 bases). CDR1 SGHVS and CDR2 FQNEAQ come from the germline V gene. V shed 0 bases and J shed 0 bases, with 9 bases lying between them. The CDR3 is 16 amino acids. CDR3 amino acids: CASSLAAGDSGNTIYF. In nucleotides, the CDR3 is TGTGCCAGCAGCTTAGCTGCAGGGGACTCTGGAAACACCATATATTTT. Full variable domain (remainder filled in from reference TRBV7-8 and TRBJ1-3): GAGVSQSPRYKVAKRGQDVALRCDPISGHVSLFWYQQALGQGPEFLTYFQNEAQLDKSGLPSDRFFAERPEGSVSTLKIQRTQQEDSAVYLCASSLAAGDSGNTIYFGEGSWLTVV.

The chain is built from TRBV7-8 and TRBJ2-1, with D perhaps matching TRBD2 (7 bases). The germline gives CDR1 SGHVS, CDR2 FQNEAQ. V was pared by 0 bases and J by 7 bases, with 16 bases between. CDR3 length equals 16 residues. CDR3: CASSLAVLGGPNEQFF. CDR3 DNA: TGTGCCAGCAGCTTAGCAGTTTTGGGGGGGCCGAATGAGCAGTTCTTC. Filled out from reference TRBV7-8 and TRBJ2-1, the complete variable domain reads GAGVSQSPRYKVAKRGQDVALRCDPISGHVSLFWYQQALGQGPEFLTYFQNEAQLDKSGLPSDRFFAERPEGSVSTLKIQRTQQEDSAVYLCASSLAVLGGPNEQFFGPGTRLTVL.

This chain connects TRBV5-4 to TRBJ1-2; tentatively, D is TRBD1 (5 bases). The CDR3 length is 15 residues. Trimming removed 5 bases at V and 0 bases at J, with 14 bases between. Germline-derived CDR1 and CDR2 are SGHNT and YYREEE (reference sequence). The CDR3, as DNA: TGTGCCAGCAGGTCCGCCAGGGACTCTAACTATGGCTACACCTTC. Translated: CASRSARDSNYGYTF.

This chain connects TRBV2 to TRBJ2-2; D not resolved. Trimming shortened V by 7 bases and J by 8 bases, and 17 bases separated the two germline ends. Germline V lookup: CDR1 SNHLY, CDR2 FYNNEI. The CDR3 runs to 14 residues. DNA for the CDR3: TGTGCCAGCACTAAAGGCCAGGTCCGAGGGGAGCTGTTTTTT. Translating it yields CASTKGQVRGELFF.

The chain recombines TRBV19 with TRBJ1-5; D perhaps matches TRBD1 (6 bases). V was cut by 9 bases and J by 0 bases, with 15 bases left in between. The germline CDR1 and CDR2 sequences are LNHDA and SQIVND (reference sequence). This CDR3 comprises 15 residues. The CDR3: CASNDRPYSNQPQHF. The CDR3 DNA reads TGTGCCAGCAACGACAGGCCCTATAGCAATCAGCCCCAGCATTTT.

Only one count was recorded for this clone. The rearrangement joins TRBV10-3 to TRBJ2-3, with D possibly TRBD1 on 5 matching bases. Trimming pared 3 bases from V and 5 bases from J, leaving 15 bases between. In germline, CDR1 is ENHRY, CDR2 SYGVKD. CDR3 size: 15 residues. The CDR3 nucleotides are TGTGCCATCAGTGAAGCCTCCAAACAGGTAGATACGCAGTATTTT. As protein: CAISEASKQVDTQYF.

This clone was counted once. The gene calls are TRBV12-5 and TRBJ2-1, with TRBD2 identical over 11 bases. Unmatched junction bases numbered 6, after V lost 6 bases and J lost 5 bases. The CDR3 spans 15 residues. Germline values: CDR1 LGHNT, CDR2 FRNRAP. The CDR3 bases are TGTGCTAGTGGCTTGATAGCGGGGGGGAACAATGAGCAGTTCTTC. The encoded protein is CASGLIAGGNNEQFF.

This chain links TRBV14 with TRBJ1-1, with D perhaps TRBD1 (6 bases). This CDR3 has 15 residues. CDR1 is SGHDN and CDR2 is FVKESK in the germline V gene. The V end lost 2 bases, the J end lost 7 bases, and 17 bases lay between the germline ends. The CDR3: CASSQTGPQGGEAFF. The DNA for the CDR3 is TGTGCCAGCAGCCAAACGGGACCTCAAGGGGGTGAAGCTTTCTTT.